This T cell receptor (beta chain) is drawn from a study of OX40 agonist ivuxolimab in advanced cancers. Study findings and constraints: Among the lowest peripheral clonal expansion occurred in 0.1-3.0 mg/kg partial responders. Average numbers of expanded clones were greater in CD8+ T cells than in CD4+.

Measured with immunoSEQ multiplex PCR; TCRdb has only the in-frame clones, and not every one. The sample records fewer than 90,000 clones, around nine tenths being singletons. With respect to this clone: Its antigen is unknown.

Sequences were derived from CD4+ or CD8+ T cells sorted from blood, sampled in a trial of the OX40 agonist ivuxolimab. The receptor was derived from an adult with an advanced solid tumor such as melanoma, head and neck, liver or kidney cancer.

CDR3 coding DNA: TGCGCCAGCAGCTTGGAGGTCTCTGGAAACACCATATATTTT. Amino acid sequence: CASSLEVSGNTIYF. The chain joins TRBV5-1 to TRBJ1-3, with D unresolved. The germline V gene encodes CDR1 SGHRS and CDR2 YFSETQ. V was pared by 0 bases and J by 0 bases, with 4 bases between. The CDR3 spans 14 residues.